This TCR beta chain was sequenced in a study of cytomegalovirus exposure and HLA in healthy donors. Study-level findings and limits: Some highly shared sequence variants likely arose as a pipeline artifact.

This clone was seen only a few times. The antigen is unknown. The CDR3 sequence is 16 residues long. V lost 6 bases to trimming and J lost 3 bases; unmatched junction nucleotides: 8. Germline V gene data show CDR1 as KGHSH and CDR2 as LQKENI. 13 Jbeta primers and 60 Vbeta primers were used for the PCR. Produced via immunoSEQ multiplex PCR; TCRdb's table is partial and in-frame only. The sample lists around 150,000 clones, 79% occurring once. Sequences were obtained from PBMCs. The clonotype originates from a middle-aged man in good health and CMV-seropositive. The chain has TRBV18 and TRBJ2-7, with TRBD2 matching over 13 bases. CDR3 DNA: TGTGCCAGCTCCCCAGGACTAGCGGGAGAAGGCTACGAGCAGTACTTC. The encoded protein is CASSPGLAGEGYEQYF.